This T cell receptor (beta chain) was obtained from a study of T-cell memory formation after mild COVID-19 (dated by TCRdb to about 2021). Regarding the study in general: Most TCR sequence clusters were specific to one of the two donors. T-cell clones expanding and contracting after mild COVID-19 in two donors were tracked by longitudinal TCRalpha and TCRbeta repertoire sequencing. The cohort was made up of two young adult volunteers, one female and one male, who were previously healthy. The full study reports these points: Some responding clones were detected in pre-infection memory, which suggested that pre-existing cross-reactive memory T cells had joined the SARS-CoV-2 response. From day 15 to 85, contracting clones showed balanced CD4/CD8 phenotypes, whereas a second wave of clones that expanded from day 15 to 37 leaned towards CD4+. Only two mild cases were covered by the study, and larger cohorts that include severe cases with pre-infection samples were considered necessary. Contracting CD4+ clones were located mainly in the CM and EM memory subsets, whereas CD8+ clones were found to be enriched in EMRA. The second-wave clones that peaked on day 37 were not confirmed to be SARS-CoV-2 specific.

Ficoll-Paque density gradient centrifugation was used to isolate PBMCs. The instrument given in TCRdb is Illumina NovaSeq 6000. TCRalpha and TCRbeta cDNA libraries were constructed by 5'RACE with constant-segment primers, with sample barcodes and unique molecular identifiers being introduced. Trizol reagent was used to extract RNA from every sample. Amplification of the libraries took two PCR steps, and the second step added a second sample barcode plus Illumina TruSeq adapters. Libraries were sequenced on an Illumina NovaSeq with 2 x 150 bp paired-end reads. Per the authors' processing: The reads were demultiplexed and collapsed into UMI-guided consensus sequences using migec v1.2.7. Using mixcr v2.1.11, UMI consensuses were aligned to TRA and TRB V and J templates and then assembled into clonotypes. Clonotypes were classified as expanded or contracted when called significant by both edgeR and NoisET, with noise models trained on biological replicates. For edgeR calls, the cutoffs were a false discovery rate-adjusted p below 0.01 and a log2 fold-change threshold of 1. As an exploratory analysis of dynamics, PCA with hierarchical clustering was applied to max-normalized trajectories of the 1000 most abundant clonotypes. Each responding clone was given a CD4 or CD8 phenotype based on the CD4+ and CD8+ repertoires, which had been sequenced separately. TCRdb passed the public sequencing reads through fastp at Q25 and MiXCR, retaining productive beta sequences. Identical CDR3 protein sequences are pooled into one entry, listed with their most common genes and DNA. TCRdb's processing, not the authors', yielded these V and J calls. The sample table holds fewer than 700,000 distinct CDR3 sequences, of which about 20% were seen once. The top ten clonotypes cover under 8.5% of the sample.

This clonotype occurred a few times. No antigen is known for it. It has no much larger one-base neighbor in the sample; base qualities were not kept. The CDR3, from cysteine to phenylalanine, totals 17 residues. Just the 51-base CDR3 DNA is kept, in frame starting at base 1. After removal of 5 bases from V and 0 bases from J, the junction retains 10 bases not matched to a gene. The receptor was derived from an adult woman who had mild COVID-19 (a few samples of this study predate the infection). The sample titles of this study are shuffled in the database, so cell type and time point are left out; the donor was told from shared clones. The specimen sequenced was PBMCs or a T cell subset sorted from them (not recorded which). The chain is assembled from TRBV12-3 or TRBV12-4 and TRBJ1-1; TRBD1 lines up with 9 middle nucleotides. The nucleotides read TGTGCCAGCAGTCAGACCCCGGGACAGGGTTTGAACACTGAAGCTTTCTTT. This sequence encodes CASSQTPGQGLNTEAFF.